The T cell receptor beta chain described here comes from a study of early T cells in non-severe SARS-CoV-2 infection. This CDR3 is 12 amino acids long. CDR1 and CDR2 (germline): LGHNA, YSLEER. Trimming shortened V by 1 base and J by 2 bases, and 0 bases separated the two germline ends. There are a few counts of this clonotype. TCRdb recomputed calls from the 5' RACE reads with MiXCR, one row per CDR3 protein. The sample has tens of thousands of distinct CDR3 sequences, under 15% seen once. The clonotype originates from an adult who was a healthcare worker with PCR-confirmed SARS-CoV-2 infection or an uninfected control (not recorded which). The material sequenced was whole blood. The chain carries TRBV4-3 and TRBJ2-1, with D hard to call. CDR3 nucleotide sequence: TGCGCCAGCAGCCAAGCCTACAATGAGCAGTTCTTC. Translation gives CASSQAYNEQFF.